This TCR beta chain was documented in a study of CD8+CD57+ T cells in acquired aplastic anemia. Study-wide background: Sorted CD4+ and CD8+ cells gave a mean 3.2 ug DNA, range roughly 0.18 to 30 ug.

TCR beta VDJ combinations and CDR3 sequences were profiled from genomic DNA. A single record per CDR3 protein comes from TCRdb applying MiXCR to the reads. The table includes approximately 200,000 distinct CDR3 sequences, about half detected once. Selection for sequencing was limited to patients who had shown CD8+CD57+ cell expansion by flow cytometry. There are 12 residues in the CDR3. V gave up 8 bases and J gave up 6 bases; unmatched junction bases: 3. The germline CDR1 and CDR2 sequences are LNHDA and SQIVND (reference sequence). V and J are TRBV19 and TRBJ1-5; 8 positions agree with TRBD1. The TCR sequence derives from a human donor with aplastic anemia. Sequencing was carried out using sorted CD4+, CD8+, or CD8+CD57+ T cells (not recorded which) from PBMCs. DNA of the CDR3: TGTGCCAGTTCGGACAGGGTTCAGCCCCAGCATTTT. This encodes CASSDRVQPQHF.